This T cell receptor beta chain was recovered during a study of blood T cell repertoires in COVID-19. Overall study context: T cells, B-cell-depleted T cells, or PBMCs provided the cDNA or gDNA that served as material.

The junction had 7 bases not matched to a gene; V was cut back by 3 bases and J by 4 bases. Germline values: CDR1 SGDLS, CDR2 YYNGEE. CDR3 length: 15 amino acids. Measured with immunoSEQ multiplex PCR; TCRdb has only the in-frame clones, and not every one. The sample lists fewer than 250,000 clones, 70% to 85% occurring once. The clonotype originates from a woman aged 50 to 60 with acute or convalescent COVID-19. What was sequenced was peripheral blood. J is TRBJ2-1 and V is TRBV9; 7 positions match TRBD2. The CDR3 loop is CASSGTSEGYNEQFF. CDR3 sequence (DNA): TGTGCCAGCAGCGGCACTAGCGAAGGGTACAATGAGCAGTTCTTC.